What follows are 10 T cell receptor beta chains derived from one specimen sequenced in a study of T cells in Graves' hyperthyroidism and ophthalmopathy. Using RNA transcripts as the source, TCR beta CDR3 regions were amplified. The TCR CDR3 was amplified in a first-round RT-PCR using the HTBI primer set. TCRdb independently ran MiXCR on the multiplex PCR reads; one entry per CDR3 protein. The repertoire includes around 520,000 distinct CDR3 sequences, about an eighth of them detected once, and 15% to 20% sits in the top ten. Material: blood. All receptors come from a woman aged 18-29 years with Graves' hyperthyroidism.

This clonotype was picked up many times. V and J are TRBV19 and TRBJ1-1; maybe TRBD1 (5 bases). This CDR3 comprises 13 residues. V was shortened by 7 bases and J by 4 bases, with 13 bases between the two germline ends. Germline lookup yields CDR1 LNHDA and CDR2 SQIVND (reference sequence). CDR3 sequence (DNA): TGTGCCAGTAACCCATCAGGGACCACTGAAGCTTTCTTT. This gives the protein CASNPSGTTEAFF. Full variable domain (missing parts from reference TRBV19 and TRBJ1-1): DGGITQSPKYLFRKEGQNVTLSCEQNLNHDAMYWYRQDPGQGLRLIYYSQIVNDFQKGDIAEGYSVSREKKESFPLTVTSAQKNPTAFYLCASNPSGTTEAFFGQGTRLTVV.

For this clonotype: A much more abundant neighbour one base away suggests this may be a read error. The chain couples TRBV6-5 to TRBJ2-7; D is unclear. V was cut by 2 bases and J by 2 bases, with 10 bases left in between. CDR1 is MNHEY, CDR2 SVGAGI, per germline. The CDR3 runs to 14 residues. The CDR3 protein is CASSYDYRTYEQYF. Here the CDR3 DNA reads TGTGCCAGCAGTTACGATTACAGAACCTACGAGCAGTACTTC.

This chain links TRBV24-1 with TRBJ2-1; 7 bases match TRBD2. The CDR3 loop spans 17 amino acids. Germline V gene data show CDR1 as KGHDR and CDR2 as SFDVKD. Germline trimming cut 5 bases from V and 0 bases from J; bases unmatched to any gene: 9. CDR3 residues: CATSGLTSESSYNEQFF. CDR3 sequence (DNA): TGTGCCACCAGTGGGCTAACTAGCGAAAGCTCCTACAATGAGCAGTTCTTC.

The V call is TRBV28, the J call TRBJ2-2, with TRBD2 identical over 13 bases. CDR1 is MDHEN, CDR2 SYDVKM, per germline. This CDR3 contains 23 residues. The ends lost 2 bases at V and 5 bases at J; junction bases unmatched: 23. In DNA, the CDR3 is TGTGCCAGCAGTTTACCGGGACAGCGATACCCCGGGACTAGCGGGGAGCGGACCGGGGAGCTGTTTTTT. Translation gives CASSLPGQRYPGTSGERTGELFF.

This clonotype was counted ten times or more. The genes are TRBV5-1 and TRBJ2-1, with D perhaps TRBD2 (5 bases). Germline assignment: CDR1 SGHRS and CDR2 YFSETQ. Trimming removed 2 bases at V and 1 base at J, with 7 bases between. CDR3 length: 14 amino acids. The CDR3 region is CASSLPGSYNEQFF. As DNA, the CDR3 is TGCGCCAGCAGCTTACCGGGATCCTACAATGAGCAGTTCTTC.

DNA for the CDR3: TGCGCCAGCAGCTTAGAGTTATCTACAGGGAGTCGGGCTTTCTTT. Translated: CASSLELSTGSRAFF. This sequence joins TRBV5-1 and TRBJ1-1; a weak D match, TRBD1 (6 bases). Trimming cost V 2 bases and J 11 bases, with 22 bases left between them. The CDR3 spans 15 residues. Germline V lookup: CDR1 SGHRS, CDR2 YFSETQ.

With respect to this clonotype: The conserved final phenylalanine or tryptophan is absent from the CDR3, which likely points to a read error. The chain has TRBV7-3 and TRBJ2-1; no reliable D call. The CDR3 spans 16 residues. The germline V and J ends were trimmed by 5 bases and 1 base, with 15 bases remaining between them. Germline lookup yields CDR1 SGHTA and CDR2 FQGTGA. The DNA for the CDR3 is TGTGCCAGCAGCATCCACTCGGCTAGATCCTACAATGAGCAGTTCTCC. The encoded protein is CASSIHSARSYNEQFS.

This clonotype was seen repeatedly, ten times or more. The gene calls are TRBV12-3 or TRBV12-4 and TRBJ2-7; D is tentatively TRBD1 or TRBD2 (5 bases each). Trimming took 5 bases from V and 3 from J, leaving 11 bases between them. This CDR3 is 13 amino acids long. Here the CDR3 DNA reads TGTGCCAGCAGTCACGGGACGCTCTACGAGCAGTACTTC. Translating gives CASSHGTLYEQYF.

This clonotype was detected a few times. This rearrangement joins TRBV5-1 to TRBJ2-1; 11 bases are shared with TRBD2. Germline CDR1 is SGHRS and CDR2 is YFSETQ. J was trimmed by 9 bases and V by 0 bases; bases with no gene match: 11. The CDR3 is made up of 17 amino acids. CDR3 DNA: TGCGCCAGCAGCTTGGTGGCTAGCGGGAGGCGGAAGGGTGAGCAGTTCTTC. Translated: CASSLVASGRRKGEQFF.

In its sample, this clonotype was seen many times. The gene calls are TRBV20-1 and TRBJ2-5; D gene uncertain. The CDR3 length is 12 residues. Per germline, CDR1 DFQATT and CDR2 SNEGSKA (reference sequence). V lost 2 bases and J 5 bases, leaving 9 bases between the germline ends. CDR3 bases: TGCAGTGCTAGACTCCTTAGCGAGACCCAGTACTTC. Its translation is CSARLLSETQYF.